At least ten counts were recorded for the clone carrying this T cell receptor (beta chain). The read is 3 residues too short to cover the CDR3 end, so that end is filled in from the germline J gene. Measured with immunoSEQ multiplex PCR; TCRdb has only the in-frame clones, and not every one. The sample holds approximately 30,000 clones, and no clone turns up only once. The entry originates in a study of T cell clonality in common variable immunodeficiency. This CDR3 has 12 amino acids. The V end lost 4 bases, the J end lost 6 bases, and 11 bases lay between the germline ends. The germline CDR1 and CDR2 sequences are SQVTM and ANQGSEA.

Sequenced: peripheral blood mononuclear cells. The genes are TRBV29-1 and TRBJ2-3; possible D gene TRBD1, 7 bases. The sequence was collected from a person aged 18 to 75 in good health. The CDR3 bases that were read are TGCAGCGTTGGACAGGGAGGTGATACG. Translated: CSVGQGGDT. The full CDR3 sequence reads CSVGQGGDTQYF.